This T cell receptor (beta chain) was profiled in a study of cytomegalovirus exposure and HLA in healthy donors. Study conclusions and caveats: That first-cohort TCR clusters tended to co-occur in the 95 to 150 validation repertoires was found in a later analysis. Through in vitro validation, three CMV-associated chains were shown to be specific for CMV antigens.

Here immunoSEQ multiplex PCR was the method, and the copy in TCRdb shows in-frame clones only, minus some. The data contain about 53,000 clones, roughly 92% of them seen just once; the ten biggest clones take up roughly 1.4%. The V gene end was trimmed by 1 base and the J gene end by 4 bases; junction bases not matched to a gene: 6. From germline, CDR1 is LNHNV and CDR2 YYDKDF (reference sequence). CDR3 length: 17 amino acids. As concerns this clone: Antigen specificity is unknown.

The clonotype comes from a man younger than 35 in good health and CMV-seronegative. The V and J genes are TRBV15 and TRBJ2-2; TRBD1 matches 10 bases. Sequenced: PBMCs. The DNA for the CDR3 is TGTGCCACCAGCAGAGGTGGGACAGGGGAGGCCACCGGGGAGCTGTTTTTT. It specifies CATSRGGTGEATGELFF.